Listed below are T cell receptor beta chains from one sample, sequenced in a study of CD8+ T cells in alopecia areata. The table came from immunoSEQ multiplex PCR; TCRdb's copy has only in-frame clones and leaves some out. The sample holds roughly 250,000 clones, about 68% seen once. Sequenced here: CD4+ T cells sorted from blood, sampled at week 0. These receptors all stem from a human donor with alopecia areata. Each CDR3 is given with its conserved first and last residue. The D gene is left open where the match is weak.

J,V,D,CDR3
TRBJ2-1,TRBV11-2,NA,CASSPIVASGRREQFF
TRBJ2-7,TRBV6-5,TRBD1,CASRPGQGGYEQYF
TRBJ1-6,TRBV4-2,TRBD1,CASSQRTGTNSPLHF
TRBJ1-2,TRBV29-1,NA,CSAVGQGHGYTF
TRBJ2-7,TRBV29-1,TRBD2,CSARRGAYEQYF
TRBJ2-5,TRBV7-3,TRBD1,CASSLMGTEETQYF
TRBJ2-5,TRBV13,NA,CASSLDETQYF
TRBJ1-3,TRBV23-1,TRBD1,CASSPRQGCLSGNTIYF
TRBJ1-2,TRBV6-6,NA,CASSRTDYGYTF
TRBJ2-1,TRBV9,TRBD1,CASSPRDRVIAEQFF
TRBJ2-3,TRBV29-1,TRBD2,CSGRHGGTDTQYF
TRBJ2-3,TRBV29-1,NA,CSALLGASTDTQYF
TRBJ1-1,TRBV5-1,NA,CASSLSNTEAFF
TRBJ2-5,TRBV2,TRBD1,CASSRDREETQYF
TRBJ2-3,TRBV5-1,NA,CASSPLGPSTDTQYF
TRBJ1-1,TRBV9,NA,CASSPIQGAAFF
TRBJ2-3,TRBV7-2,NA,CASSLDRSRDTQYF
TRBJ2-5,TRBV7-3,NA,CASSFGPQETQYF
TRBJ1-1,TRBV6-1,NA,CASSEDITEAFF
TRBJ2-1,TRBV18,NA,CASSPEQYEQFF
TRBJ2-7,TRBV4-1,NA,CASSRGAPYEQYF
TRBJ2-3,TRBV29-1,TRBD2,CSAGASGISTDTQYF
TRBJ2-1,TRBV5-1,TRBD1,CASSYQPGQAGNEQFF
TRBJ2-5,TRBV7-2,TRBD2,CASSSTTSGVGTQYF
TRBJ1-2,TRBV18,TRBD1,CASSVSRDRGLLYGYTF
TRBJ2-3,TRBV9,TRBD2,CASSVGVAGGMTDTQYF
TRBJ1-3,TRBV5-1,NA,CASRRGNTIYF
TRBJ2-2,TRBV30,NA,CAWNGPNTGELFF
TRBJ2-7,TRBV27,NA,CASRYTGSYEQYF
TRBJ1-1,TRBV11-2,NA,CASSDAGGADTEAFF
TRBJ2-7,TRBV5-6,NA,CASSLGTPTPYEQYF
TRBJ2-7,TRBV7-2,NA,CASSQRASYEQYF
TRBJ1-6,TRBV5-6,NA,CASSNNSPLHF
TRBJ1-2,TRBV27,NA,CASSPSGHGYYGYTF
TRBJ2-3,TRBV5-1,NA,CASSPRLRSSTDTQYF
TRBJ2-3,TRBV30,NA,CAWSEGGDTQYF